A selection of T cell receptor beta chains follows, all from one sample in a study of blood T cell repertoires in COVID-19. Method: immunoSEQ multiplex PCR; TCRdb's copy keeps in-frame clones and lacks some. The data show 210,000 or so clones, with around four fifths seen just once and about 20% held by the top ten. Source material: peripheral blood. Source of these receptors: a human donor in a cohort sampled during active COVID-19. Both conserved end residues are part of each CDR3. D genes are given only for firm matches. The size field is filled for only some rows; it gives once, few, many or a size class.

D gene: -; clone size: -; J gene: TRBJ1-1; V gene: TRBV5-1; CDR3 DNA: TGCGCCAGCAGCGGGCAGGGTAACACTGAAGCTTTCTTT; CDR3 protein: CASSGQGNTEAFF
D gene: TRBD2; clone size: -; J gene: TRBJ2-1; V gene: TRBV11-3; CDR3 DNA: TGTGCCAGCAGCCGCGGGACTAGCGGGGGATACAATGAGCAGTTCTTC; CDR3 protein: CASSRGTSGGYNEQFF
D gene: TRBD1; clone size: -; J gene: TRBJ1-4; V gene: TRBV6-1; CDR3 DNA: TGTGCCAGCAGTGAAGTTTTGATAGGGACAGGGGGCTCGATTTCTGGAAAACTGTTTTTT; CDR3 protein: CASSEVLIGTGGSISGKLFF
D gene: -; clone size: -; J gene: TRBJ2-1; V gene: TRBV15; CDR3 DNA: TGTGCCACCAGCAGACTTGGTGCGGCCTACAATGAGCAGTTCTTC; CDR3 protein: CATSRLGAAYNEQFF
D gene: -; clone size: -; J gene: TRBJ1-1; V gene: TRBV19; CDR3 DNA: TGTGCCAGTAGGACAGAGCTTAATAAGAACACTGAAGCTTTCTTT; CDR3 protein: CASRTELNKNTEAFF
D gene: -; clone size: -; J gene: TRBJ1-1; V gene: TRBV6-5; CDR3 DNA: TGTGCCAGCAGCGACAGCCATTACTACACTGAAGCTTTCTTT; CDR3 protein: CASSDSHYYTEAFF
D gene: -; clone size: -; J gene: TRBJ1-4; V gene: TRBV4-1; CDR3 DNA: TGCGCCAGCAGCCAAGATTCTGGAGTCTCAACTAATGAAAAACTGTTTTTT; CDR3 protein: CASSQDSGVSTNEKLFF
D gene: TRBD1; clone size: -; J gene: TRBJ2-2; V gene: TRBV7-9; CDR3 DNA: TGTGCCAGCAGCCTCGGACAGGGGGACACCGGGGAGCTGTTTTTT; CDR3 protein: CASSLGQGDTGELFF
D gene: TRBD2; clone size: -; J gene: TRBJ2-7; V gene: TRBV28; CDR3 DNA: TGTGCCAGCAGTGCCCCGGGGGGGGGCGCCGAGCAGTACTTC; CDR3 protein: CASSAPGGGAEQYF
D gene: -; clone size: -; J gene: TRBJ2-7; V gene: TRBV15; CDR3 DNA: TGTGCCACCAGCAGAGACCCCGCAGGTTTCGAGCAGTACTTC; CDR3 protein: CATSRDPAGFEQYF
D gene: TRBD1; clone size: once; J gene: TRBJ1-2; V gene: TRBV6-5; CDR3 DNA: TGTGCCAGCAGTACCGGGACAGGGGGCTATGGCTACACCTTC; CDR3 protein: CASSTGTGGYGYTF
D gene: -; clone size: -; J gene: TRBJ1-2; V gene: TRBV28; CDR3 DNA: TGTGCCAGCAGGTCCGGGAACTATGGCTACACCTTC; CDR3 protein: CASRSGNYGYTF
D gene: -; clone size: -; J gene: TRBJ2-7; V gene: TRBV28; CDR3 DNA: TGTGCCAGCAGTTTACGCGAGCAGTACTTC; CDR3 protein: CASSLREQYF
D gene: -; clone size: -; J gene: TRBJ2-1; V gene: TRBV2; CDR3 DNA: TGTGCCAGCAGTGAAAGCGGCACTCTAGCTTGGGATGAGCAGTTCTTC; CDR3 protein: CASSESGTLAWDEQFF
D gene: TRBD1; clone size: -; J gene: TRBJ1-1; V gene: TRBV7-8; CDR3 DNA: TGTGCCAGCAGCCAGCCCGACAGGGGTGCTTTCTTT; CDR3 protein: CASSQPDRGAFF
D gene: TRBD1; clone size: -; J gene: TRBJ1-5; V gene: TRBV19; CDR3 DNA: TGTGCCACCACGCCATGGGCAGGGGGTCAGCCCCAGCATTTT; CDR3 protein: CATTPWAGGQPQHF
D gene: TRBD2; clone size: -; J gene: TRBJ2-1; V gene: TRBV5-1; CDR3 DNA: TGCGCCAGCAGCTTCGGGACTAGCTCCGGCAATGAGCAGTTCTTC; CDR3 protein: CASSFGTSSGNEQFF
D gene: TRBD1; clone size: -; J gene: TRBJ2-1; V gene: TRBV28; CDR3 DNA: TGTGCCAGCAGTCACCGGGACAGGGATGAGCAGTTCTTC; CDR3 protein: CASSHRDRDEQFF
D gene: -; clone size: -; J gene: TRBJ2-1; V gene: TRBV24-1; CDR3 DNA: TGTGCCACCAGTGAGCAGGGACATAGGGGCGATGAGCAGTTCTTC; CDR3 protein: CATSEQGHRGDEQFF
D gene: -; clone size: -; J gene: TRBJ1-1; V gene: TRBV28; CDR3 DNA: TGTGCCAGCAGTTCCAGGGGTCCCAACACTGAAGCTTTCTTT; CDR3 protein: CASSSRGPNTEAFF
D gene: TRBD1; clone size: -; J gene: TRBJ1-1; V gene: TRBV19; CDR3 DNA: TGTGCCAGTAGTAGACAGGGGTTGAACACTGAAGCTTTCTTT; CDR3 protein: CASSRQGLNTEAFF
D gene: -; clone size: -; J gene: TRBJ2-2; V gene: TRBV3-1/TRBV3-2; CDR3 DNA: TGTGCCAGCAGCCGTCAGGGTACCGGGGAGCTGTTTTTT; CDR3 protein: CASSRQGTGELFF
D gene: -; clone size: -; J gene: TRBJ2-7; V gene: TRBV6-5; CDR3 DNA: TGTGCCAGCAGCTCCAGGAGGACGGATGATTACGAGCAGTACTTC; CDR3 protein: CASSSRRTDDYEQYF
D gene: TRBD1; clone size: -; J gene: TRBJ1-1; V gene: TRBV15; CDR3 DNA: TGTGCCACCAGCAGAGGTTGGACAGGGATGGGCACTGAAGCTTTCTTT; CDR3 protein: CATSRGWTGMGTEAFF
D gene: -; clone size: -; J gene: TRBJ2-3; V gene: TRBV5-1; CDR3 DNA: TGCGCCAGCAGCTTGGGGCCGACAGATACGCAGTATTTT; CDR3 protein: CASSLGPTDTQYF
D gene: TRBD2; clone size: -; J gene: TRBJ2-3; V gene: TRBV28; CDR3 DNA: TGTGCCAGCAGTCCCCGGACTAGCGGGAGGAATACGCAGTATTTT; CDR3 protein: CASSPRTSGRNTQYF
D gene: TRBD1; clone size: few; J gene: TRBJ1-5; V gene: TRBV18; CDR3 DNA: TGTGCCAGCTCACCGGGACAGAGCCTGGGTCAGCCCCAGCATTTT; CDR3 protein: CASSPGQSLGQPQHF
D gene: -; clone size: -; J gene: TRBJ1-6; V gene: TRBV3-1/TRBV3-2; CDR3 DNA: TGTGCCAGCAGCCAAACGGGGGTCGAGAATTCACCCCTCCACTTT; CDR3 protein: CASSQTGVENSPLHF
D gene: -; clone size: -; J gene: TRBJ2-4; V gene: TRBV19; CDR3 DNA: TGTGCCAGTAGTAGGCAGTCAACCTTAGCCAAAAACATTCAGTACTTC; CDR3 protein: CASSRQSTLAKNIQYF
D gene: TRBD2; clone size: -; J gene: TRBJ2-7; V gene: TRBV4-2; CDR3 DNA: TGTGCCAGCAGCCAAGATTCCGCTAGCGGGTACTACGAGCAGTACTTC; CDR3 protein: CASSQDSASGYYEQYF
D gene: -; clone size: -; J gene: TRBJ2-3; V gene: TRBV3-1/TRBV3-2; CDR3 DNA: TGTGCCAGCAGCCATTCGGGGGTCACAGATACGCAGTATTTT; CDR3 protein: CASSHSGVTDTQYF
D gene: -; clone size: -; J gene: TRBJ1-1; V gene: TRBV5-1; CDR3 DNA: TGCGCCAGCAGCTTGTTGGGGAGTCAGAACACTGAAGCTTTCTTT; CDR3 protein: CASSLLGSQNTEAFF
D gene: TRBD2; clone size: -; J gene: TRBJ2-3; V gene: TRBV11-3; CDR3 DNA: TGTGCCAGCAGCAAGGGACTAGCGGTGGATACGCAGTATTTT; CDR3 protein: CASSKGLAVDTQYF
D gene: TRBD1; clone size: -; J gene: TRBJ1-2; V gene: TRBV19; CDR3 DNA: TGTGCCAGTAGTCAAGACAGGGGAACGGAAGATGGCTACACCTTC; CDR3 protein: CASSQDRGTEDGYTF
D gene: TRBD1; clone size: -; J gene: TRBJ2-3; V gene: TRBV19; CDR3 DNA: TGTGCCAGTAGTCCCACCCCGACAGGGGTTACGGATACGCAGTATTTT; CDR3 protein: CASSPTPTGVTDTQYF
D gene: -; clone size: -; J gene: TRBJ2-2; V gene: TRBV29-1; CDR3 DNA: TGCAGCGCGCGACAGAACACCGGGGAGCTGTTTTTT; CDR3 protein: CSARQNTGELFF
D gene: -; clone size: -; J gene: TRBJ2-3; V gene: TRBV19; CDR3 DNA: TGTGCCAGCGGGACTGACTCCACAGATACGCAGTATTTT; CDR3 protein: CASGTDSTDTQYF
D gene: -; clone size: -; J gene: TRBJ2-7; V gene: TRBV11-2; CDR3 DNA: TGTGCCAGCAGCTTAGTGGGAGATTTGGGCGAGCAGTACTTC; CDR3 protein: CASSLVGDLGEQYF
D gene: TRBD2; clone size: few; J gene: TRBJ2-7; V gene: TRBV5-1; CDR3 DNA: TGCGCCAGCAGCTTGTACGGGACTAGCACGGGTGAAGAGCAGTACTTC; CDR3 protein: CASSLYGTSTGEEQYF
D gene: TRBD1; clone size: -; J gene: TRBJ2-2; V gene: TRBV5-1; CDR3 DNA: TGCGCCAGCAGCTTGGGAGACAGGGACACCGGGGAGCTGTTTTTT; CDR3 protein: CASSLGDRDTGELFF
D gene: -; clone size: -; J gene: TRBJ2-1; V gene: TRBV24-1; CDR3 DNA: TGTGCCACCGCCCAGTCCGGACTAGAGCAGTTCTTC; CDR3 protein: CATAQSGLEQFF
D gene: -; clone size: few; J gene: TRBJ1-2; V gene: TRBV7-6; CDR3 DNA: TGTGCCAGCAGCTTTGCAGGAATCGATGGCTACACCTTC; CDR3 protein: CASSFAGIDGYTF